Detailed here is one T cell receptor (beta chain). Cohort assignment relied on participant-reported clinical history. The data originate from a study of blood T cell repertoires in COVID-19. Looking at the study overall: PBMCs, B-cell-depleted T cells, or T cells were the source of the cDNA or gDNA that made up the material.

The CDR3 runs to 16 residues. Germline V CDR1 and CDR2: MNHEY, SVGEGT. V gave up 6 bases and J gave up 7 bases, with 22 bases separating them. The table came from immunoSEQ multiplex PCR; TCRdb's copy has only in-frame clones and leaves some out. The repertoire has roughly 250,000 clones, approximately 90% of them found once; the top ten carry about 2.3%. The receptor's source is a woman aged 40 to 50 with acute COVID-19. The sequenced material came from PBMCs or T cells enriched from blood (not recorded which). V is TRBV6-2 or TRBV6-3 and J is TRBJ2-1; a possible D gene is TRBD2 (5 bases). CDR3 coding DNA: TGTGCCAGCAGCCCTTTCGGGAAAGAATCTTGGAATGAGCAGTTCTTC. Translation gives CASSPFGKESWNEQFF.